The present TCR beta chain was sequenced within a study of spatial heterogeneity in lung cancer (dated by TCRdb to about 2019). About the study as a whole: More beta-chain than alpha-chain transcripts were consistently detected, likely reflecting higher beta-chain transcript abundance. In the raw uncorrected reads, each unique combination of TCR and UMI appeared on average more than ten times. TCR alpha and beta repertoires were quantitatively compared across multiple tumor regions, matched nontumor lung and blood in non-small cell lung cancer. Nonsynonymous mutation counts, determined by whole-exome sequencing of tumor tissue, were related to features of the TCR repertoire. At surgery, both alpha and beta chains were TCR-sequenced in approximately 210 tumor regions, fewer than 80 matched nontumor lung samples and around 50 PBMC samples. Findings and caveats that apply to the study as a whole: Ubiquitous expanded tumor TCRs were detected in blood more often at tumor resection than at routine follow-up. Confirming at a functional level the hypothesis that regional TCRs recognize regional mutations was considered to require additional single-cell paired TCR alpha and beta sequencing.

This clonotype was counted at least ten times. This receptor's antigen is unknown. Within one base of it there is no much larger clone, and no base qualities were kept. CDR1 and CDR2, looked up from the germline V gene, are SGHTA and FQGNSA. V is reduced by 2 bases and J by 2 bases, leaving a spacing of 17 bases between them. There are 17 amino acids in the CDR3, from cysteine to phenylalanine inclusive. Just CDR3 DNA is preserved here, 51 bases in frame from base 1. The time point label corresponds to: sample taken at primary tumor resection. TCR sequencing used whole RNA extracted from tumor and nontumor lung tissue, or from cryopreserved PBMC samples, without cell sorting. Donors were some 78 patients with early-stage, untreated non-small cell lung cancer from the lung TRACERx cohort. A patient was chosen for TCR sequencing only when enough RNA was available from at least two tumor regions. The method behind the library was 5' RACE. Sequencing instrument: NextSeq 500. To allow correction of PCR and sequencing errors, the TCR library protocol tagged every TCR cDNA molecule with a unique molecular identifier. As for the authors' bioinformatics: TCR identification, UMI-based error correction and CDR3 extraction were all carried out with Decombinator tools. TCRs above a frequency of 2 per 1,000, corresponding to the top 1% of the tumor frequency distribution, were defined as expanded. Renyi diversity was calculated using the R vegan package after each repertoire was subsampled 100 times to 5,000 TCRs. To build CDR3 similarity networks, amino acid triplet string-kernel similarity was used, and CDR3s were connected when their pairwise similarity was above 0.82. In-frame beta chains were kept once TCRdb had trimmed the public reads at Q25 with fastp and called clones with MiXCR. Each entry merges the rows of one CDR3 protein and shows their most common DNA and genes. The authors' filters were not applied to this entry. This sample comprises 39,000 or so distinct CDR3 sequences, roughly 7.4% of them detected only once. The ten largest clones represent under 30% of the sample.

This sequence uses TRBV7-2 and TRBJ2-3; the D gene is possibly TRBD2, with 5 bases matching. This specimen was PBMCs, taken at surgery. The receptor comes from a male donor with early-stage non-small cell lung cancer. The CDR3 reads CASSLLGGPKLTDTQYF. The DNA reads as follows: TGTGCCAGCAGCTTATTAGGCGGGCCCAAACTCACAGATACGCAGTATTTT.